Listed below are T cell receptor beta chains from one sample, sequenced in a study of blood T cell repertoires in COVID-19. Using immunoSEQ multiplex PCR, the repertoire was profiled, and TCRdb retains in-frame clones only, with some absent. Of roughly 77,000 clones listed, 65% to 85% are singletons. Sequencing was carried out using peripheral blood. The receptors come from a man aged 55 to 70 with COVID-19, enrolled during active disease. Both conserved end residues are part of each CDR3.

v_gene: TRBV28; j_gene: TRBJ1-4; CDR3aa: CASSSRTGADEKLFF
v_gene: TRBV9; j_gene: TRBJ2-1; CDR3aa: CASSKGQGLNEQFF
v_gene: TRBV5-6; j_gene: TRBJ2-2; CDR3aa: CASSFERGGLAGELFF
v_gene: TRBV4-1; j_gene: TRBJ2-5; CDR3aa: CASSPEAGVRETQYF
v_gene: TRBV29-1; j_gene: TRBJ2-3; CDR3aa: CSVEGLRQDLHF
v_gene: TRBV6-5; j_gene: TRBJ1-4; CDR3aa: CASSERGREKLFF
v_gene: TRBV5-5; j_gene: TRBJ1-4; CDR3aa: CASSLIGGEKLFF
v_gene: TRBV7-2; j_gene: TRBJ1-4; CDR3aa: CASSWSRGNSEKLFF
v_gene: TRBV30; j_gene: TRBJ2-3; CDR3aa: CAWSSKGADTQYF
v_gene: TRBV18; j_gene: TRBJ1-3; CDR3aa: CASSPSRQGAGNTIYF
v_gene: TRBV2; j_gene: TRBJ2-5; CDR3aa: CASSDNRGVSETQYF
v_gene: TRBV5-6; j_gene: TRBJ2-7; CDR3aa: CASSFGMGRPEQYF
v_gene: TRBV30; j_gene: TRBJ1-1; CDR3aa: CAWSQGLTEAFF
v_gene: TRBV21-1; j_gene: TRBJ2-5; CDR3aa: CASPIRGKETQYF
v_gene: TRBV2; j_gene: TRBJ1-2; CDR3aa: CASSVLGARYGYTF
v_gene: TRBV7-3; j_gene: TRBJ2-1; CDR3aa: CASSLLEYNEQFF
v_gene: TRBV28; j_gene: TRBJ2-7; CDR3aa: CASRDSPYEQYF
v_gene: TRBV13; j_gene: TRBJ2-2; CDR3aa: CASSAMIANTGELFF
v_gene: TRBV6-5; j_gene: TRBJ2-7; CDR3aa: CASRRGLEYEQYF
v_gene: TRBV29-1; j_gene: TRBJ2-7; CDR3aa: CSASGTYPWEQYF
v_gene: TRBV5-1; j_gene: TRBJ2-1; CDR3aa: CASSRRLAGEEQFF
v_gene: TRBV3-1/TRBV3-2; j_gene: TRBJ2-7; CDR3aa: CASSQPGGYEQYF
v_gene: TRBV18; j_gene: TRBJ1-4; CDR3aa: CASSSGFPPNEKLFF
v_gene: TRBV6-5; j_gene: TRBJ2-2; CDR3aa: CASAVQGHNTGELFF
v_gene: TRBV5-1; j_gene: TRBJ2-3; CDR3aa: CASSWGLATRGTDTQYF
v_gene: TRBV4-2; j_gene: TRBJ2-2; CDR3aa: CASSQDPGANTGELFF
v_gene: TRBV11-2; j_gene: TRBJ2-5; CDR3aa: CASSFTSGQETQYF
v_gene: TRBV2; j_gene: TRBJ2-2; CDR3aa: CASTRDRNTGELFF
v_gene: TRBV2; j_gene: TRBJ2-2; CDR3aa: CASGTGVNTGELFF
v_gene: TRBV30; j_gene: TRBJ1-2; CDR3aa: CAWTRDRGRYGYTF
v_gene: TRBV6-5; j_gene: TRBJ2-2; CDR3aa: CASDRLAETGELFF
v_gene: TRBV4-2; j_gene: TRBJ2-3; CDR3aa: CASSPRAGVVDTQYF
v_gene: TRBV5-5; j_gene: TRBJ2-7; CDR3aa: CASSTTGDYEQYF
v_gene: TRBV30; j_gene: TRBJ1-6; CDR3aa: CAWSRRQAGTPLALHF
v_gene: TRBV2; j_gene: TRBJ2-5; CDR3aa: CASSDTGGPQYF
v_gene: TRBV18; j_gene: TRBJ2-7; CDR3aa: CASSPTGDQYEQYF
v_gene: TRBV3-1/TRBV3-2; j_gene: TRBJ1-1; CDR3aa: CASSTRNTEAFF
v_gene: TRBV30; j_gene: TRBJ1-1; CDR3aa: CAWSAGQPNTEAFF
v_gene: TRBV6-4; j_gene: TRBJ1-2; CDR3aa: CASSAGTGFGYTF
v_gene: TRBV4-1; j_gene: TRBJ2-5; CDR3aa: CASSKTGTGGLETQYF
v_gene: TRBV3-1/TRBV3-2; j_gene: TRBJ1-4; CDR3aa: CASSQEAGRGRTKLFF
v_gene: TRBV21-1; j_gene: TRBJ1-3; CDR3aa: CASRLQGSGNTIYF
v_gene: TRBV6-5; j_gene: TRBJ1-5; CDR3aa: CASRFQRDQPQHF
v_gene: TRBV18; j_gene: TRBJ2-3; CDR3aa: CASSPSLTDTQYF
v_gene: TRBV7-3; j_gene: TRBJ2-3; CDR3aa: CASSLNAGRDTQYF
v_gene: TRBV13; j_gene: TRBJ2-3; CDR3aa: CASSAPGGTDTQYF
v_gene: TRBV19; j_gene: TRBJ1-5; CDR3aa: CASTLYRGQPQHF
v_gene: TRBV7-9; j_gene: TRBJ2-3; CDR3aa: CASSLTGSTDTQYF
v_gene: TRBV7-9; j_gene: TRBJ2-1; CDR3aa: CASSPYNEQFF
v_gene: TRBV9; j_gene: TRBJ1-2; CDR3aa: CASSARDRANYGYTF
v_gene: TRBV3-1/TRBV3-2; j_gene: TRBJ2-7; CDR3aa: CASSLWTVNSYEQYF
v_gene: TRBV5-6; j_gene: TRBJ1-4; CDR3aa: CASSFGTGVEKLFF